The 2 T cell receptor beta chains reported below all come from one sample, sequenced in a study of T cells in Graves' hyperthyroidism and ophthalmopathy. From RNA transcripts, TCR beta CDR3 regions were amplified. The HTBI primer set served for first-round RT-PCR of the TCR CDR3. A single record per CDR3 protein comes from TCRdb applying MiXCR to the multiplex PCR reads. The sample lists over 500,000 distinct CDR3 sequences; 46% were seen once. The material sequenced was peripheral blood or thyroid tissue (not recorded which). Receptors were obtained from an adult woman with Graves' disease, either hyperthyroidism or ophthalmopathy (not recorded which).

This clonotype has a handful of counts. The chain employs TRBV20-1 and TRBJ2-5, with 9 bases that match TRBD2. CDR1 and CDR2 from the germline V gene are DFQATT and SNEGSKA (reference sequence). Trimming cost V 3 bases and J 2 bases; bases outside gene matches: 16. The length of the CDR3 is 18 residues. CDR3 amino acids: CSARGLVPSGAQQETQYF. In nucleotides, the CDR3 is TGCAGTGCTAGGGGTCTTGTACCTAGCGGGGCTCAACAAGAGACCCAGTACTTC.

This clonotype was recorded only once. V and J are TRBV29-1 and TRBJ2-7, with unresolved D. V lost 2 bases to trimming and J lost 0 bases, with 14 bases between them. The CDR3 is made up of 15 amino acids. Germline CDR1 reads SQVTM; CDR2 reads ANQGSEA. The CDR3 sequence: CSVEQTGPVSYEQYF. The CDR3 DNA is TGCAGCGTTGAACAAACGGGTCCTGTCTCCTACGAGCAGTACTTC.